Listed here is a single T cell receptor (beta chain). Its matching antigen is unknown. This table comes from immunoSEQ multiplex PCR, and its TCRdb copy is limited to in-frame clones, with some not included. The sample includes over 130,000 clones, roughly 90% of them seen just once. This sample is drawn from a study of T cell responses to AZD1222 COVID-19 vaccine. Whole-study results and caveats: With two AZD1222 doses given, Spike-specific TCR breadth and depth both rose. The study identified only a handful of AZD1222 recipients as seropositive at baseline. Regions 160-218 and 743-854 dominated among vaccine-associated CD4 TCRs spanning spike. A mostly white British donor set with more females was recruited, and clonal diversity was possibly underestimated.

This CDR3 has 13 residues. Germline CDR1 is LNHNV and CDR2 is YYDKDF (reference sequence). Trimming cost V 0 bases and J 12 bases, with 12 bases left between them. This clonotype was obtained from an adult in good health. Sample: peripheral blood, taken on day 0 of AZD1222 vaccination. The rearrangement uses TRBV15 and TRBJ2-1; possible D gene TRBD1, 5 bases. The CDR3: CATSRDRVSGQFF. The CDR3 nucleotides read TGTGCCACCAGCAGAGACAGGGTATCGGGGCAGTTCTTC.